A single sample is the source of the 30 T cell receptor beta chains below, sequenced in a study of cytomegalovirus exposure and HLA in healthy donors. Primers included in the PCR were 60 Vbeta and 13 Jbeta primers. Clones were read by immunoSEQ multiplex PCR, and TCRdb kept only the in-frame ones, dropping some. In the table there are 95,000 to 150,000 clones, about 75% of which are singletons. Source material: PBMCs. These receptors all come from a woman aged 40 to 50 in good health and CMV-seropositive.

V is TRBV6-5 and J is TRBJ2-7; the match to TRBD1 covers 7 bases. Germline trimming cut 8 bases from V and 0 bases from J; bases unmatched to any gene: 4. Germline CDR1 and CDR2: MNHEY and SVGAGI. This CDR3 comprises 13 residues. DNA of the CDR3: TGTGCCAGCCGGACAGGAACCTCCTACGAGCAGTACTTC. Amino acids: CASRTGTSYEQYF.

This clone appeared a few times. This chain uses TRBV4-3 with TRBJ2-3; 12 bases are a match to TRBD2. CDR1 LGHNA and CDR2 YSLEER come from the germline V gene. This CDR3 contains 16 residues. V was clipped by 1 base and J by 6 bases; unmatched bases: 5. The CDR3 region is CASSQALAGGPDTQYF. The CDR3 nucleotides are TGCGCCAGCAGCCAAGCGCTAGCGGGGGGGCCCGATACGCAGTATTTT.

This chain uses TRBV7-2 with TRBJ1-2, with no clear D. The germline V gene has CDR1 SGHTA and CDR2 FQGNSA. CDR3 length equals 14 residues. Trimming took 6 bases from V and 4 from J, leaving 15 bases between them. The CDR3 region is CASRGWGEGYGYTF. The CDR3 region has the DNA TGTGCCAGCAGAGGGTGGGGAGAGGGCTATGGCTACACCTTC.

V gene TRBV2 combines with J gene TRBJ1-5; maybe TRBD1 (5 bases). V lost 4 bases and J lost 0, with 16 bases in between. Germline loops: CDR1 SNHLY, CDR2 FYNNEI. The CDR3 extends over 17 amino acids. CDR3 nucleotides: TGTGCCAGCAGTGTTTCTTTGGGAGGGGATAGCAATCAGCCCCAGCATTTT. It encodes CASSVSLGGDSNQPQHF.

The CDR3 nucleotides are TGTGCCAGCAGTCGCCGGGACAGGGTTACTAACTATGGCTACACCTTC. Translation gives CASSRRDRVTNYGYTF. The chain links TRBV6-6 to TRBJ1-2; 9 nucleotides align to TRBD1. The J segment lost 0 bases and the V segment lost 5 bases, leaving 7 bases of the junction unmatched. CDR3 size: 16 residues. The germline gives CDR1 MNHNY, CDR2 SVGAGI (reference sequence).

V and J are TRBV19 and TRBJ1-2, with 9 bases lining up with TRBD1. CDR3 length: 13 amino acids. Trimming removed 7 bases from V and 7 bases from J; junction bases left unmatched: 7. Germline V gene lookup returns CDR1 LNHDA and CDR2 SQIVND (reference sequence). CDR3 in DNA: TGTGCCAGTAACCCGGGACAGGGTGCTGGCTACACCTTC. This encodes CASNPGQGAGYTF.

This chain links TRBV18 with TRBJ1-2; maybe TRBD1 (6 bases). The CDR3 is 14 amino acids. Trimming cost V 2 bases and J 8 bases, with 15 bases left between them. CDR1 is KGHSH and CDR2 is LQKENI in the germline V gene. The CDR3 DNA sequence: TGTGCCAGCTCACCAGGACAGCAGAGGGTCGGCTACACCTTC. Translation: CASSPGQQRVGYTF.

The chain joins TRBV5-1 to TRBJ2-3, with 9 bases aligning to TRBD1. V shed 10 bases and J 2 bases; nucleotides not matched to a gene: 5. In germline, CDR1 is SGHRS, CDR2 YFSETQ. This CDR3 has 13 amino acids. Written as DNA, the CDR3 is TGCGCCGGGCGGACAGGGGTCACAGATACGCAGTATTTT. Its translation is CAGRTGVTDTQYF.

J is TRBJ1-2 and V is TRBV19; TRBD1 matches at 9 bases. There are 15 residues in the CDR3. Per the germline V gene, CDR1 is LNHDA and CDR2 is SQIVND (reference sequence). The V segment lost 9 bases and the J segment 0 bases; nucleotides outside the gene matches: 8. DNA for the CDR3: TGTGCCAGCAAAGGACAGGGGAGGACTAACTATGGCTACACCTTC. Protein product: CASKGQGRTNYGYTF.

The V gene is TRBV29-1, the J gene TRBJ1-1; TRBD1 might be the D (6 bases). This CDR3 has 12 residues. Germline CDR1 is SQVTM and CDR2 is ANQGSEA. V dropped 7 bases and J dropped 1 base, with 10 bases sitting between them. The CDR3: CSGRGGNTEAFF. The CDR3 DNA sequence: TGCAGCGGAAGAGGGGGGAACACTGAAGCTTTCTTT.

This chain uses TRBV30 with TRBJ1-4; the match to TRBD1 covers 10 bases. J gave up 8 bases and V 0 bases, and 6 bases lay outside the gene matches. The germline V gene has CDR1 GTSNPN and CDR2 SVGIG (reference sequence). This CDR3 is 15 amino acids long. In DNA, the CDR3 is TGTGCCTGGAGTGTACGGGACAGGGGACGGGAAAAACTGTTTTTT. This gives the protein CAWSVRDRGREKLFF.

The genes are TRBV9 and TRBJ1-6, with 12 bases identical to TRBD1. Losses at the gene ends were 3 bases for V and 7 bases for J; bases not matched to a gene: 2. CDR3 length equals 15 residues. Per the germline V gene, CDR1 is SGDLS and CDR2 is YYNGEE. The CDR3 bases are TGTGCCAGCAGCGCAGGGACAGGGGGCAATTCACCCCTCCACTTT. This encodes CASSAGTGGNSPLHF. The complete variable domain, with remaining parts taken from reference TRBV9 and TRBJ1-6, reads DSGVTQTPKHLITATGQRVTLRCSPRSGDLSVYWYQQSLDQGLQFLIQYYNGEERAKGNILERFSAQQFPDLHSELNLSSLELGDSALYFCASSAGTGGNSPLHFGNGTRLTVT.

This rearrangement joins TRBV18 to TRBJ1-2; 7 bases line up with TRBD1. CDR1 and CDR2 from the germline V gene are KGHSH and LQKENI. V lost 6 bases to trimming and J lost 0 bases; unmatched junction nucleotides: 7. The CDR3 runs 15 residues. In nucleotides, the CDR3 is TGTGCCAGCTCCCGGACAGGAAGAGCTAACTATGGCTACACCTTC. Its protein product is CASSRTGRANYGYTF.

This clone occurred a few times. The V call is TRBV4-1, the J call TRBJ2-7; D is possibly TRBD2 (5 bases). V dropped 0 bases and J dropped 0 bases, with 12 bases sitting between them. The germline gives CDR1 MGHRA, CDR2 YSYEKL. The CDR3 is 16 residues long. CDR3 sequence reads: CASSQERGSSSYEQYF. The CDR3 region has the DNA TGCGCCAGCAGCCAAGAGCGCGGGTCATCCTCCTACGAGCAGTACTTC.

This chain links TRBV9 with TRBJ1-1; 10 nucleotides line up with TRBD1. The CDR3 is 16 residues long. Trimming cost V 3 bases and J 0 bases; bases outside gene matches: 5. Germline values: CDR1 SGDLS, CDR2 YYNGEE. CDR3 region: CASSGGQGGMNTEAFF. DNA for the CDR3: TGTGCCAGCAGCGGTGGACAGGGGGGAATGAACACTGAAGCTTTCTTT. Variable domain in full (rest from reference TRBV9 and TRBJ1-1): DSGVTQTPKHLITATGQRVTLRCSPRSGDLSVYWYQQSLDQGLQFLIQYYNGEERAKGNILERFSAQQFPDLHSELNLSSLELGDSALYFCASSGGQGGMNTEAFFGQGTRLTVV.

CDR3 sequence: CASSGRGSGSPYEQYF. The CDR3 DNA reads TGTGCCAGCAGCGGCCGGGGTAGCGGGAGCCCCTACGAGCAGTACTTC. V is TRBV9 and J is TRBJ2-7, with 9 bases lining up with TRBD2. With 3 bases clipped from V and 2 bases from J, the junction kept 9 bases outside the gene matches. The length of the CDR3 is 16 residues. Per germline, CDR1 SGDLS and CDR2 YYNGEE.

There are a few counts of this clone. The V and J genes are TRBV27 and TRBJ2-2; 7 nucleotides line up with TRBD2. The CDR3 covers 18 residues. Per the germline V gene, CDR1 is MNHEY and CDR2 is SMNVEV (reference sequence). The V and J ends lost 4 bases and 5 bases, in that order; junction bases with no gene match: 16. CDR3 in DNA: TGTGCCAGCAGTTCTCAAGTAACGGGGGGTGTTGGGACCGGGGAGCTGTTTTTT. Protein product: CASSSQVTGGVGTGELFF.

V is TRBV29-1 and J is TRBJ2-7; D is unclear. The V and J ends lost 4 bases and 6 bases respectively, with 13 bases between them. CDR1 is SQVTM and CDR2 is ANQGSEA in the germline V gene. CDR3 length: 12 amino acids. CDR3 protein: CSVVEKSGEQYF. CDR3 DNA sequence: TGCAGCGTTGTTGAAAAATCCGGCGAGCAGTACTTC.

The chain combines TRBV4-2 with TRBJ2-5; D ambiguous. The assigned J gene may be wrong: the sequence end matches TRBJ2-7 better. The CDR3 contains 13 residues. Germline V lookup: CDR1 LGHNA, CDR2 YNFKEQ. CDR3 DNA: TGTGCCAGCAGCCAGGCCGAGTGGGGCGAGCAGTACTTC. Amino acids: CASSQAEWGEQYF.

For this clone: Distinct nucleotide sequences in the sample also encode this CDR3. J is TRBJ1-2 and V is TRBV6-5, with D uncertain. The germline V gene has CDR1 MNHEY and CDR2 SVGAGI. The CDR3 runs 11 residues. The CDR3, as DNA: TGTGCATCGAGGGCGGGGTATGGCTACACCTTC. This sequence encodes CASRAGYGYTF.

In DNA, the CDR3 is TGTGCCAGCAGCCGTATGACAGGGAGAAGTTTGTTTTTT. Translation gives CASSRMTGRSLFF. The V and J genes are TRBV27 and TRBJ1-4; TRBD1 matches 7 bases. Germline-derived CDR1 and CDR2 are MNHEY and SMNVEV (reference sequence). This CDR3 spans 13 amino acids. V shed 6 bases, J shed 15 bases, and the junction held 13 bases outside the gene matches.

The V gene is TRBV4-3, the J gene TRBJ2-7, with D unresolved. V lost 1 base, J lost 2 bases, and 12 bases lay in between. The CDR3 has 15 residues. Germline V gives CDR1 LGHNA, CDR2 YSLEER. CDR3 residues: CASSQVLSFTYEQYF. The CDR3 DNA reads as TGCGCCAGCAGCCAAGTTCTTAGCTTTACCTACGAGCAGTACTTC.

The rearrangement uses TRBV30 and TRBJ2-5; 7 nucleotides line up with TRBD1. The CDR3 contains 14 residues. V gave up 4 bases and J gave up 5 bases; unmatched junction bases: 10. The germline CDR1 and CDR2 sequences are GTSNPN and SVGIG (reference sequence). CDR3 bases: TGTGCCTGGACACGGACAGGTGCGTGGGAGACCCAGTACTTC. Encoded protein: CAWTRTGAWETQYF.

CDR3 in amino acids: CASSTGNTGELFF. The DNA for the CDR3 is TGTGCCAGCAGCACCGGGAACACCGGGGAGCTGTTTTTT. The J gene is TRBJ2-2, the V gene TRBV5-4; D is uncertain. Germline V gene lookup returns CDR1 SGHNT and CDR2 YYREEE (reference sequence). V dropped 4 bases and J dropped 1 base, with 5 bases sitting between them. The CDR3 loop spans 13 amino acids.

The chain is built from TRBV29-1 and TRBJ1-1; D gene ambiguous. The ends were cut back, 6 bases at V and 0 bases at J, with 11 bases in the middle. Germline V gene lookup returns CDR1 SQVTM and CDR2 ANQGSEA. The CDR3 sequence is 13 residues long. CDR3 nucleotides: TGCAGCGTCATGCAGCGGCTGAACACTGAAGCTTTCTTT. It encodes CSVMQRLNTEAFF.

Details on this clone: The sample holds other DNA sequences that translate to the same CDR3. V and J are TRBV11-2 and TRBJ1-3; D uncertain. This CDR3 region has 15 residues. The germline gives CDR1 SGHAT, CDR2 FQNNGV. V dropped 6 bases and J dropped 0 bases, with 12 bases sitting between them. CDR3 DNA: TGTGCCAGCAGTGGTAGCCGGTACTCTGGAAACACCATATATTTT. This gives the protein CASSGSRYSGNTIYF.

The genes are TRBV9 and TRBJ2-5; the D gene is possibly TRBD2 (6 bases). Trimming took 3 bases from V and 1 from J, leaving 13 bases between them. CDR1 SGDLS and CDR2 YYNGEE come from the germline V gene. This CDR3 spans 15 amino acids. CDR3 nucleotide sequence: TGTGCCAGCAGCGCGCAGGGAGGCTTCCAAGAGACCCAGTACTTC. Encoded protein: CASSAQGGFQETQYF.

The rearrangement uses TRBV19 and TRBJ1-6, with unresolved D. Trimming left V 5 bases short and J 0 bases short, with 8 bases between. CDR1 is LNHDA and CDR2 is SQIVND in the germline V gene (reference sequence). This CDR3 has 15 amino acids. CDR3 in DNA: TGTGCCAGTAGTCCAACTATCTCCTATAATTCACCCCTCCACTTT. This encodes CASSPTISYNSPLHF.

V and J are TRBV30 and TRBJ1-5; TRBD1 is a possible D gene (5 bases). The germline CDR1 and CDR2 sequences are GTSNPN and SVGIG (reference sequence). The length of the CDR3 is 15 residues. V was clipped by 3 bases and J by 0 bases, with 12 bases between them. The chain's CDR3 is CAWSLTADSNQPQHF. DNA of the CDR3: TGTGCCTGGAGCTTGACAGCCGATAGCAATCAGCCCCAGCATTTT.

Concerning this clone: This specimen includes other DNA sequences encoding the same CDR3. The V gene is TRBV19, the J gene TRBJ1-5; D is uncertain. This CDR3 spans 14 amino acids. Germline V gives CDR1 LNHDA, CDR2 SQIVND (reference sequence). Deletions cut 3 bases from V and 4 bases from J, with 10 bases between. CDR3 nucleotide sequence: TGTGCCAGTAGTATCATCACGGGGAATCAGCCCCAGCATTTT. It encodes CASSIITGNQPQHF.